The 3 T cell receptor beta chains reported below all come from one sample, sequenced in a study of OX40 agonist ivuxolimab in advanced cancers. Assay: immunoSEQ multiplex PCR; the TCRdb copy retains only in-frame clones and omits some. The table shows 20,000 to 30,000 clones, with just under 80% occurring only once. The source was CD4+ or CD8+ T cells sorted from blood, collected in a trial of the OX40 agonist ivuxolimab. These receptors came from an adult with an advanced solid tumor such as melanoma, head and neck, liver or kidney cancer.

This chain links TRBV6-1 with TRBJ2-5, with 8 positions matching TRBD2. Per germline, CDR1 MNHNS and CDR2 SASEGT. The J segment lost 5 bases and the V segment lost 1 base, leaving 9 bases of the junction unmatched. The CDR3 consists of 16 residues. The CDR3 sequence: CASSEVGAGVWETQYF. CDR3 nucleotides: TGTGCCAGCAGTGAAGTCGGAGCGGGGGTCTGGGAGACCCAGTACTTC.

This rearrangement joins TRBV6-1 to TRBJ1-1; TRBD1 matches at 8 bases. The CDR3 totals 13 residues. Per the germline V gene, CDR1 is MNHNS and CDR2 is SASEGT. V shed 7 bases and J 7 bases; nucleotides not matched to a gene: 8. CDR3 sequence: CASIHTGGDEAFF. CDR3 sequence (DNA): TGTGCCAGCATTCACACAGGGGGGGATGAAGCTTTCTTT.

The chain joins TRBV6-5 to TRBJ2-7, with 8 bases identical to TRBD1. Germline lookup yields CDR1 MNHEY and CDR2 SVGAGI. The CDR3 loop spans 12 amino acids. Unmatched junction bases numbered 3, after V lost 5 bases and J lost 6 bases. CDR3 nucleotides: TGTGCCAGCAGTCCGACAGGGGCCGAGCAGTACTTC. Encoded protein: CASSPTGAEQYF.